The 4 T cell receptor beta chains in this list originate from one sample, sequenced in a study of long-term antiretroviral therapy in people with HIV. At the survey level, the v3.0 immunoSEQ assay was run. Profiling relied on immunoSEQ multiplex PCR, and the TCRdb table lists in-frame clones only, not all of them. The data hold about 28,000 clones, with roughly 80% observed a single time. Specimen: unsorted PBMCs, collected 0.3 years after starting antiretroviral therapy. The receptors were gathered from a middle-aged man with HIV.

The sample holds one count of this clone. V is TRBV5-1 and J is TRBJ2-2; D not certain. In germline, CDR1 is SGHRS, CDR2 YFSETQ. Deletions cut 4 bases from V and 7 bases from J, with 14 bases between. The CDR3 consists of 14 residues. The CDR3 loop reads CASSLRIQGGELFF. CDR3 bases: TGCGCCAGCAGCCTACGGATTCAAGGCGGGGAGCTGTTTTTT.

J is TRBJ2-7 and V is TRBV4-3; D is ambiguous. CDR3 length: 14 amino acids. Between the trimmed V and J ends, which lost 0 bases and 5 bases, there was a span of 11 bases. Germline V gene sequence: CDR1 LGHNA, CDR2 YSLEER. CDR3 nucleotide sequence: TGCGCCAGCAGCCAAGAAAGTAGGGAAAACGAGCAGTACTTC. The encoded protein is CASSQESRENEQYF.

The chain recombines TRBV27 with TRBJ2-7, with D unresolved. CDR1 MNHEY and CDR2 SMNVEV come from the germline V gene (reference sequence). V was cut by 2 bases and J by 1 base, with 6 bases left in between. CDR3 size: 13 residues. The DNA for the CDR3 is TGTGCCAGCAGTTTAGTCCCTTCCTACGAGCAGTACTTC. It specifies CASSLVPSYEQYF.

This sequence joins TRBV5-1 and TRBJ1-2, with D maybe TRBD1 (6 bases). V was pared by 2 bases and J by 2 bases, with 13 bases between. In germline, CDR1 is SGHRS, CDR2 YFSETQ. CDR3 length: 15 amino acids. In DNA, the CDR3 is TGCGCCAGCAGCTTCAAGGGACAATTAAACTATGGCTACACCTTC. Protein: CASSFKGQLNYGYTF.